The TCR beta chain described here comes from a study of blood T cell repertoires in COVID-19. For the study at large: Acute and convalescent COVID-19 specimens originated in the United States, Italy and Spain. Sample material is recorded as cDNA or gDNA derived from T cells, B-cell-depleted T cells, or PBMCs.

Methods used by the authors: Amplification with reference gene primers provided the estimates of nucleated cell counts. TCRdb's copy holds only in-frame clones and misses some; the assay was immunoSEQ multiplex PCR. V and J calls and clone size are those listed in that table; D and trimming were worked out from the DNA. The table shows about 260,000 clones, with 80% to 90% occurring only once. CDR3 length: 15 residues. Germline V gives CDR1 MNHNY, CDR2 SVGAGI (reference sequence). Germline trimming cut 7 bases from V and 6 bases from J; bases unmatched to any gene: 10. Patients in Seattle were enrolled during active infection, then followed longitudinally.

This sequence was found in a woman aged 65 to 85 with COVID-19, enrolled during active disease. The V and J genes are TRBV6-6 and TRBJ2-3; 10 nucleotides match TRBD1. Sequencing input: peripheral blood. The CDR3 nucleotides are TGTGCCAGCAACCATCCGGGACAGGGGATTGATACGCAGTATTTT. Its translation: CASNHPGQGIDTQYF.